This record looks at one T cell receptor (beta chain) sequence and its context. TCRdb keeps only in-frame clones here, not all; method: immunoSEQ multiplex PCR. The sample includes around 50,000 clones, 80% to 90% of them seen just once. The sample comes from a study of OX40 agonist ivuxolimab in advanced cancers. Sequencing used CD4+ or CD8+ T cells sorted from blood, obtained in a trial of the OX40 agonist ivuxolimab. This sequence was found in an adult with an advanced solid tumor such as melanoma, head and neck, liver or kidney cancer.

CDR3 DNA sequence: TGTGCCAGCAGCTTATCCGGGACAGGGGTTGAAAAACTGTTTTTT. It is translated as CASSLSGTGVEKLFF. The chain is built from TRBV13 and TRBJ1-4, with TRBD1 matching 10 bases. Trimming at V came to 2 bases and at J to 7 bases, leaving 4 bases not matched to a gene. CDR1 and CDR2 from the germline V gene are PRHDT and FYEKMQ (reference sequence). The CDR3 has 15 amino acids.